Listed below are T cell receptor beta chains from one sample, sequenced in a study of blood T cell repertoires in COVID-19. Assay used: immunoSEQ multiplex PCR; TCRdb lists only in-frame clones, some missing. Of roughly 180,000 clones listed, around 80% are singletons. Sequencing was performed on PBMCs or T cells enriched from blood (not recorded which). These receptors were taken from a man between 45 and 60 years old who had recovered from COVID-19. Both conserved end residues are trimmed from each CDR3. D genes are given only for firm matches.

TRBJ1-2,TRBV7-9,NA,ASSLGQFYGYT
TRBJ1-5,TRBV24-1,NA,ATSDLEASRSNQPQH
TRBJ2-3,TRBV7-3,TRBD2,ASSLGGLIDTQY
TRBJ1-4,TRBV10-3,TRBD1,AAGQGNNEKLF
TRBJ1-1,TRBV30,NA,AWSTGRTEAF
TRBJ1-3,TRBV9,NA,ASSVGSGYEGNTIY
TRBJ1-6,TRBV5-4,NA,ASSRGGTYNSPLH
TRBJ1-3,TRBV9,NA,ASSVTRNGNTIY
TRBJ2-4,TRBV11-3,TRBD1,ASSSRDRVDKNIQY
TRBJ1-3,TRBV18,NA,ASSPGSSGNTIY
TRBJ2-2,TRBV9,NA,ASRPGENTGELF
TRBJ2-1,TRBV3-1/TRBV3-2,TRBD2,ASSQTSGANEQF
TRBJ2-1,TRBV6-5,TRBD2,ASSSPGSGSLDEQF
TRBJ2-7,TRBV11-1,TRBD1,ASSFGDRSSEQY
TRBJ1-6,TRBV4-1,NA,ASSQAEEPNSPLH
TRBJ2-3,TRBV28,TRBD2,ASSLPGLAGGAQY
TRBJ2-2,TRBV5-1,TRBD1,ASSIRPGTGNGELF
TRBJ1-4,TRBV27,TRBD1,ASSFNRGLEKLF
TRBJ1-2,TRBV9,NA,ASSVGQAKGNGYT
TRBJ1-1,TRBV19,NA,ASSDRVGQMNTEAF
TRBJ2-5,TRBV24-1,NA,ATSDRSRPGETQY
TRBJ2-3,TRBV4-2,TRBD2,ASSPQGLAGATDTQY
TRBJ2-1,TRBV19,TRBD1,ASSPTGGVWNEQF
TRBJ2-7,TRBV5-4,TRBD1,ASSSTGISYEQY
TRBJ1-1,TRBV28,NA,ASGNLGVNTEAF
TRBJ2-3,TRBV19,NA,ASSPAGGPSTDTQY
TRBJ1-1,TRBV10-2,NA,ASYITGNTEAF
TRBJ2-1,TRBV9,NA,ASSVSGDPSYNEQF
TRBJ1-1,TRBV7-9,NA,ASSLVGAFEAF
TRBJ2-1,TRBV29-1,NA,SVEDSRDNEQF
TRBJ2-1,TRBV7-2,NA,ASSSTSVGEQF
TRBJ1-1,TRBV28,NA,ASSSRPPGNTEAF
TRBJ2-7,TRBV2,TRBD1,ASRGTGGSEQY
TRBJ2-1,TRBV5-8,TRBD1,ASSNGQGDEQF
TRBJ1-1,TRBV5-5,NA,ASSRPSGTEAF
TRBJ1-2,TRBV28,NA,ASSFSGEYLGYGYT
TRBJ2-7,TRBV7-6,TRBD2,ASSLGTSGGSYEQY
TRBJ2-5,TRBV12-2,NA,ASRLVRETQY
TRBJ2-5,TRBV5-4,TRBD2,ASSRAGEYQETQY
TRBJ1-2,TRBV10-3,TRBD1,AISEADRGRDGYT
TRBJ2-5,TRBV3-1/TRBV3-2,TRBD1,ASSQDRHQETQY
TRBJ2-7,TRBV5-1,TRBD1,ASSLATGTGAEQY
TRBJ2-7,TRBV5-6,TRBD2,ASTGLAGSYEQY
TRBJ1-5,TRBV2,NA,ASSNGEDQPQH